The entry below describes one T cell receptor beta chain. What it binds is unknown. The sample originates from a study of Ad26.COV2.S vaccination and SARS-CoV-2 variants. On the study more broadly: Donor was assigned to the Ad26.COV2.S arm of trial COV1001. Once or twice, 56 days apart, Ad26.COV2.S was delivered intramuscularly. Study outcomes and limitations: Vaccinees and placebo recipients showed similar non-spike TCR breadth.

V was pared by 4 bases and J by 6 bases, with 10 bases between. Per the germline V gene, CDR1 is LGHDT and CDR2 is YNNKEL (reference sequence). This CDR3 is 13 amino acids long. Treatment of the sample: roughly 18 received Ad26.COV2.S at low or high dose, single or two shots; about 5 received placebo; per-sample allocation not given. Specimens were obtained on day 63 following the first vaccine or placebo injection. A Boston donor was an adult aged 18-55 years. Repertoires were generated with immunoSEQ multiplex PCR, while TCRdb's copy carries only in-frame clones and drops some. The sample contains some 390,000 clones, roughly nine tenths of which appear only once.

The TCR comes from a person aged 18-65 years who received the Ad26.COV2.S COVID-19 vaccine or a placebo. The sample consisted of peripheral blood, taken in a trial of Ad26.COV2.S vaccine versus placebo. J is TRBJ1-5 and V is TRBV3-1 (or the pseudogene TRBV3-2); unclear D gene. Here the CDR3 DNA reads TGTGCCAGCAGCCGGTCCAGTGGTCAGCCCCAGCATTTT. It specifies CASSRSSGQPQHF.